Listed here is a single T cell receptor beta chain. The antigen remains undetermined. Trimming stripped 8 bases from V and 0 bases from J, with 10 bases between. The CDR3 spans 14 residues. Germline V lookup: CDR1 ENHRY, CDR2 SYGVKD. Sequencing used immunoSEQ multiplex PCR; TCRdb keeps in-frame clones, though not all of them. The data hold 55,000 to 75,000 clones, with 85% to 95% observed a single time. Relapses following autologous stem cell transplantation were seen in all patients, with brentuximab vedotin exposure varying. Best responses fell into complete response, partial response or progressive disease. The data are from a study of PD-1 blockade in classical Hodgkin lymphoma. Overall study results and limits: A significant rise in TCR diversity was seen by C4D1 for CD4+ cells but not for CD8+ cells.

The chain carries TRBV10-3 and TRBJ1-4, with D perhaps matching TRBD1 (5 bases). Source: peripheral blood mononuclear cells (PBMCs), taken at baseline. This receptor was obtained from a human donor with classical Hodgkin lymphoma. The CDR3 here is CAIRPGPTNEKLFF. CDR3 bases: TGTGCCATCCGTCCAGGGCCAACTAATGAAAAACTGTTTTTT.